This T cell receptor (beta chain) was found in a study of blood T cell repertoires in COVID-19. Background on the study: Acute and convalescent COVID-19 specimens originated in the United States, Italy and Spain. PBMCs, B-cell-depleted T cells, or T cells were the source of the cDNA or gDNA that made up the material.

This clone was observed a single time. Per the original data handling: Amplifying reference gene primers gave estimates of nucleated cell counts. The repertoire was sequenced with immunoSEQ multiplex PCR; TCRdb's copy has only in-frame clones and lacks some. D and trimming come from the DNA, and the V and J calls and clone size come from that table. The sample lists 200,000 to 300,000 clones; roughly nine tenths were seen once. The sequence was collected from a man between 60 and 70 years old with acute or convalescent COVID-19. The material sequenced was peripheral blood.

DNA of the CDR3: TGTGCTAGTGGTTTGTGGGATTCGGGGAAGACTGAAGCTTTCTTT. Translation gives CASGLWDSGKTEAFF. V and J are TRBV12-5 and TRBJ1-1; D is unclear. The ends were cut back, 2 bases at V and 5 bases at J, with 15 bases in the middle. The CDR3 runs 15 residues. The germline CDR1 and CDR2 sequences are LGHNT and FRNRAP.